These T cell receptor beta chains were read from a single sample in a study of patients and donors after allogeneic stem cell transplantation. TCRdb re-called the RT-PCR reads through MiXCR, storing one row per CDR3 protein. The sample records 800,000 to 1,000,000 distinct CDR3 sequences, approximately 19% being singletons. The sample consisted of blood, either unsorted or a sorted T cell fraction (not recorded which). The receptor source for this set is a human donor who was either an allogeneic HSCT recipient or a stem cell or donor lymphocyte infusion donor (not recorded which). It is not recorded whose cells these are; they may come from a transplant donor. CDR3s include the opening cysteine and the closing phenylalanine or tryptophan. Each record gives: V gene, clone size, J gene, D gene, CDR3 DNA, CDR3 protein. The D gene is left open where the match is weak. Clone size is not always given. Where it is, it says once, few, many or a class for expanded clones.

TRBV6-1	-	TRBJ2-2	-	TGTGCCAGCAGTCTCCTCTTGGGTTACACCGGGGAGCTGTTTTTT	CASSLLLGYTGELFF
TRBV12-3/TRBV12-4	few	TRBJ2-7	TRBD1	TGTGCCAGCAGCGCGGGACAGGGGGTCTCGCACGAGCAGTACTTC	CASSAGQGVSHEQYF
TRBV12-5	-	TRBJ2-7	-	TGTGCTAGTGGTTTGGTTGTTGGTGCCGGCGAGCAGTACTTC	CASGLVVGAGEQYF
TRBV12-3/TRBV12-4	many	TRBJ1-6	-	TGTGCCAGCAGTTCTCTCACCCATGGGGCACCCCTCCACTTT	CASSSLTHGAPLHF
TRBV4-3	few	TRBJ2-2	-	TGCGCCAGCAGCCAAGAGCACCTTTCTCCTTGGACCGGGGAGCTGTTTTTT	CASSQEHLSPWTGELFF
TRBV9	many	TRBJ2-5	-	TGTGCCAGCAGCGTAGTGGGTGGCCTAGGGACCCAGTACTTC	CASSVVGGLGTQYF
TRBV12-3/TRBV12-4	many	TRBJ1-6	-	TGTGCCAGCAGGTCCCGTAATTCACCCCTCCACTTT	CASRSRNSPLHF
TRBV7-2	-	TRBJ2-3	-	TGTGCCAGCAGCTTCCGGCTAGCGACAGATACGCAGTATTTT	CASSFRLATDTQYF
TRBV5-4	-	TRBJ2-4	TRBD1	TGTGCCAGCAGCGTTCGGGACAGGGGTCTTAACATTCAGTACTTC	CASSVRDRGLNIQYF
TRBV12-3/TRBV12-4	-	TRBJ2-5	TRBD2	TGTGCCAGCAGTTTCCGGGGAGGGTACCAAGAGACCCAGTACTTC	CASSFRGGYQETQYF
TRBV7-3	-	TRBJ2-5	-	TGTGCCAGCAGCTTACCCGATCAGGGGGAGACCCAGTACTTC	CASSLPDQGETQYF
TRBV2	few	TRBJ1-5	-	TGTGCCAGCAGTGTGGAGCGGGAGCCCCAGCATTTT	CASSVEREPQHF
TRBV6-2/TRBV6-3	many	TRBJ2-1	TRBD2	TGTGCCAGCAGTGGACTAGCGGGAGAATATGATGAGCAGTTCTTC	CASSGLAGEYDEQFF
TRBV2	-	TRBJ2-3	TRBD1	TGTGCCAGCAGCTTTTTTTCCGCCGGGACAGGGGGCCCAGATACGCAGTATTTT	CASSFFSAGTGGPDTQYF
TRBV4-1	few	TRBJ2-7	TRBD2	TGCGCCAGCAGAAGCGGGACTGTCTTTGACGAGCAGTACTTC	CASRSGTVFDEQYF
TRBV2	few	TRBJ2-2	-	TGTGCCAGCAGTGAAGCCAGGGTGGCGGCCGGGGAGCTGTTTTTT	CASSEARVAAGELFF
TRBV5-1	many	TRBJ1-4	-	TGCGCCAGCAGCTTGGACGGGACAACTGCTTTTGTATTGGAAAAACTGTTTTTT	CASSLDGTTAFVLEKLFF
TRBV3-1	-	TRBJ1-2	-	TGTGCCAGCAGCCAAGCCCAAGTGAGGTCCTATTATGGCTACACCTTC	CASSQAQVRSYYGYTF
TRBV7-2	few	TRBJ1-5	-	TGTGCCAGCAGCTTAGAACGATATCAGCCCCAGCATTTT	CASSLERYQPQHF
TRBV9	few	TRBJ1-6	-	TGTGCCAGCAACCAGGGCTCAGTACTGACACCCCTCCACTTT	CASNQGSVLTPLHF
TRBV24-1	few	TRBJ2-5	TRBD1	TGTGCCACCAGTGACTCGGACAGGGGAGAGACCCAGTACTTC	CATSDSDRGETQYF
TRBV6-1	-	TRBJ2-3	-	TGTGCCAGCATCGGACACCTAAGCACAGATACGCAGTATTTT	CASIGHLSTDTQYF